This is a list of T cell receptor beta chains from one sample in a study of blood T cell repertoires in COVID-19. Assay: immunoSEQ multiplex PCR; the TCRdb copy retains only in-frame clones and omits some. The sample yields about 210,000 clones, 80% to 90% seen once. The sample consisted of PBMCs or T cells enriched from blood (not recorded which). These receptor sequences come from a man aged 25 to 40 in a cohort exposed to, infected with or recovered from COVID-19 (not recorded which). Both conserved end residues are part of each CDR3. A D gene is named only where the DNA matches it firmly. Clone size appears in some rows only: once, few, many, or a class for an expanded clone.

DNA	CDR3	D	length	size	V	J
TGCGCCAGCAGCCAAGGCTTTCCGGGAGAGGGGGAGACCCAGTACTTC	CASSQGFPGEGETQYF	-	16	-	TRBV4-1	TRBJ2-5
TGTGCCAGCAGCCCGGGACAGATGAACACTGAAGCTTTCTTT	CASSPGQMNTEAFF	TRBD1	14	-	TRBV3-1/TRBV3-2	TRBJ1-1
TGTGCCAGCACGCCTAGCGGGAGGACGCCCGGGGACAATGAGCAGTTCTTC	CASTPSGRTPGDNEQFF	TRBD2	17	-	TRBV28	TRBJ2-1
TGTGCCACCAGTGATCAGGACAGGAGCTCCTACAATGAGCAGTTCTTC	CATSDQDRSSYNEQFF	TRBD1	16	-	TRBV24-1	TRBJ2-1
TGTGCCAGCATTATTCAAAGAGGGGGTATGAACACTGAAGCTTTCTTT	CASIIQRGGMNTEAFF	-	16	-	TRBV2	TRBJ1-1
TGCGCCAGCAGCCGTGGAAGGGGGCCCTACTTCTCGAACACTGAAGCTTTCTTT	CASSRGRGPYFSNTEAFF	TRBD1	18	once	TRBV4-1	TRBJ1-1
TGCGCCAGCAGCTCTGGCCCGGGACTAGCGGGAGTCAGTTTCGGCAATGAGCAGTTCTTC	CASSSGPGLAGVSFGNEQFF	TRBD2	20	-	TRBV5-1	TRBJ2-1
TGTGCCAGCAGTTACGACCGGGGAAACACTGAAGCTTTCTTT	CASSYDRGNTEAFF	-	14	-	TRBV6-5	TRBJ1-1
TGTGCCACCGGACAGCCTGAAAAACTGTTTTTT	CATGQPEKLFF	-	11	once	TRBV28	TRBJ1-4
TGTGCCAGCAGCGTAGGGCTAGCGGGGCCCGGAACAGAGACCCAGTACTTC	CASSVGLAGPGTETQYF	TRBD2	17	-	TRBV9	TRBJ2-5
TGTGCCAGTATCCCCCGGACAGGGAATAACTATGGCTACACCTTC	CASIPRTGNNYGYTF	TRBD1	15	-	TRBV19	TRBJ1-2
TGTGCCAGCAGCCTTATGTCCGGTTCGAACACTGAAGCTTTCTTT	CASSLMSGSNTEAFF	-	15	-	TRBV7-8	TRBJ1-1
TGTGCCAGCTCAAAGACAGGGGAGGGTTACGTTAGTAATCAGCCCCAGCATTTT	CASSKTGEGYVSNQPQHF	TRBD1	18	-	TRBV18	TRBJ1-5
TGTGCCACCTCCGACAGAAACAATTCACCCCTCCACTTT	CATSDRNNSPLHF	-	13	-	TRBV15	TRBJ1-6
TGTGCCACCAGTCACCAGCGTGGTAACATTCAGTACTTC	CATSHQRGNIQYF	-	13	-	TRBV24-1	TRBJ2-4
TGTGCCAGCAGTTCCCCAAGGACTAGCGGGAGTCTGCATGAGCAGTTCTTC	CASSSPRTSGSLHEQFF	TRBD2	17	few	TRBV28	TRBJ2-1
TGTGCCAGCAGTGCCGCAGGACAGACTCAAGAGACCCAGTACTTC	CASSAAGQTQETQYF	-	15	few	TRBV2	TRBJ2-5
TGTGCCAGCAGTCTCTTCTCAGGGGGAACTGAAGCTTTCTTT	CASSLFSGGTEAFF	TRBD1	14	-	TRBV28	TRBJ1-1
TGTGCCAGCAGCTTTGGGACAGGGGGTTTGGAAGGAAACACCATATATTTT	CASSFGTGGLEGNTIYF	TRBD1	17	-	TRBV7-6	TRBJ1-3
TGTGCCAGCAGCAACAGGGTAACTGGAAACACCATATATTTT	CASSNRVTGNTIYF	-	14	-	TRBV7-8	TRBJ1-3
TGTGCCAGCAGCTTAGGCGGTACTCGGACCCAGTACTTC	CASSLGGTRTQYF	-	13	-	TRBV7-9	TRBJ2-5
TGCGCCAGCAGCCACCCCACCGACAGGGGTGCGAACACTGAAGCTTTCTTT	CASSHPTDRGANTEAFF	TRBD1	17	once	TRBV4-1	TRBJ1-1
TGTGCCAGACCTGGGAAGGGACTGGACTCCTACGAGCAGTACTTC	CARPGKGLDSYEQYF	-	15	-	TRBV19	TRBJ2-7
TGTGCCAGCAGTGTTCGACAGGGCGGGGAGACCCAGTACTTC	CASSVRQGGETQYF	TRBD1	14	-	TRBV28	TRBJ2-5
TGTGCCAGCAAGGGTAGCGGGAGTGAGCAGTTCTTC	CASKGSGSEQFF	TRBD2	12	-	TRBV9	TRBJ2-1
TGTGCCAGCAGTCCTCCGGGAGTGGCGGGATTCTATACGCAGTATTTT	CASSPPGVAGFYTQYF	-	16	-	TRBV28	TRBJ2-3
TGTGCCAGCAGCTTTCGTTCAGGATGCCCTGAAAACACTGAAGCTTTCTTT	CASSFRSGCPENTEAFF	-	17	-	TRBV7-3	TRBJ1-1
TGCGCCAGCAGCCAACGCCTCAGGGGCGCCCAAGAGACCCAGTACTTC	CASSQRLRGAQETQYF	-	16	-	TRBV4-3	TRBJ2-5
TGCGCCAGCAGCTTGGGATTAGCGGGAGGGCGCTACAATGAGCAGTTCTTC	CASSLGLAGGRYNEQFF	TRBD2	17	-	TRBV5-1	TRBJ2-1
TGTGCCAGCTCACCGACGGGACAGGGACGCACCGGGGAGCTGTTTTTT	CASSPTGQGRTGELFF	TRBD1	16	-	TRBV18	TRBJ2-2
TGTGCCACCAGCAGAGATAGGGAGTCCTACAATGAGCAGTTCTTC	CATSRDRESYNEQFF	-	15	-	TRBV15	TRBJ2-1
TGTGCCAGAAGCAAGGGGGCGTGGAATGAAAAACTGTTTTTT	CARSKGAWNEKLFF	-	14	-	TRBV7-5	TRBJ1-4
TGCGCCAGCAGCTTGGCAAGGACAGGTTACAACTCTGGGGCCAACGTCCTGACTTTC	CASSLARTGYNSGANVLTF	TRBD1	19	once	TRBV5-1	TRBJ2-6
TGTGCCATCAGTGAGTCGGTGGGGAGGTCCTACGAGCAGTACTTC	CAISESVGRSYEQYF	-	15	-	TRBV10-3	TRBJ2-7
TGCAGCGTCGCCCGACAGGGGGCCTACGAGCAGTACTTC	CSVARQGAYEQYF	TRBD1	13	-	TRBV29-1	TRBJ2-7
TGTGCCAGCAGCCACGGAGGGGGCGCAAACCGACCCTACAAATATAATTCACCCCTCCACTTT	CASSHGGGANRPYKYNSPLHF	TRBD1	21	-	TRBV28	TRBJ1-6
TGTGCCAGCAGGTTGACAGGGTTGAACACTGAAGCTTTCTTT	CASRLTGLNTEAFF	TRBD1	14	-	TRBV11-1	TRBJ1-1
TGCGCCAGCAGCACCCCCGGGACTAGCGGGAGAGGCAATGAGCAGTTCTTC	CASSTPGTSGRGNEQFF	TRBD2	17	-	TRBV5-1	TRBJ2-1
TGTGCCAGCAGCCCGGGGACAGGGGGCAATCAGCCCCAGCATTTT	CASSPGTGGNQPQHF	TRBD1	15	few	TRBV5-6	TRBJ1-5
TGTGCCAGCAGCTTAGGGGTCCTCCGGGCGAACACCGGGGAGCTGTTTTTT	CASSLGVLRANTGELFF	-	17	-	TRBV7-2	TRBJ2-2
TGTGCCAGCAGTCCCACAGGGTCTAACTATGGCTACACCTTC	CASSPTGSNYGYTF	-	14	-	TRBV27	TRBJ1-2
TGTGCCAGCAGCCCAGAGGAGGCACAGACAGGGTCAGATACGCAGTATTTT	CASSPEEAQTGSDTQYF	TRBD1	17	once	TRBV9	TRBJ2-3
TGTGCCAGCTCACCACGTTTAGGGAGAGATAATTCACCCCTCCACTTT	CASSPRLGRDNSPLHF	-	16	-	TRBV18	TRBJ1-6
TGTGCCAGCAGTTTAGCAGGGATGAACACTGAAGCTTTCTTT	CASSLAGMNTEAFF	-	14	-	TRBV28	TRBJ1-1
TGTGCCAGCAGTTCCCCCCCACAGATCCAAGAGACCCAGTACTTC	CASSSPPQIQETQYF	-	15	-	TRBV28	TRBJ2-5
TGTGCCAGCGGAGGACAGGGCAAGGCCTATGGCTACACCTTC	CASGGQGKAYGYTF	TRBD1	14	-	TRBV27	TRBJ1-2
TGTGCCAGCAGCCCTCTCGACAGCTACGAGCAGTACTTC	CASSPLDSYEQYF	-	13	-	TRBV14	TRBJ2-7
TGTGCCACCGCATTCAGTTCCTACAATGAGCAGTTCTTC	CATAFSSYNEQFF	-	13	-	TRBV19	TRBJ2-1
TGTGCCAGCAGTTTATCTGGCAGTGTCGCCCATTCACCCCTCCACTTT	CASSLSGSVAHSPLHF	-	16	-	TRBV28	TRBJ1-6
TGCGCCAGCAGCTCTAGGACAGGTCTGGAAAAACTGTTTTTT	CASSSRTGLEKLFF	TRBD1	14	-	TRBV5-1	TRBJ1-4
TGTGCCAGCAGTTTTGTCATGAGGACTAGCGGGATTCGAGCCTACGAGCAGTACTTC	CASSFVMRTSGIRAYEQYF	TRBD2	19	few	TRBV28	TRBJ2-7